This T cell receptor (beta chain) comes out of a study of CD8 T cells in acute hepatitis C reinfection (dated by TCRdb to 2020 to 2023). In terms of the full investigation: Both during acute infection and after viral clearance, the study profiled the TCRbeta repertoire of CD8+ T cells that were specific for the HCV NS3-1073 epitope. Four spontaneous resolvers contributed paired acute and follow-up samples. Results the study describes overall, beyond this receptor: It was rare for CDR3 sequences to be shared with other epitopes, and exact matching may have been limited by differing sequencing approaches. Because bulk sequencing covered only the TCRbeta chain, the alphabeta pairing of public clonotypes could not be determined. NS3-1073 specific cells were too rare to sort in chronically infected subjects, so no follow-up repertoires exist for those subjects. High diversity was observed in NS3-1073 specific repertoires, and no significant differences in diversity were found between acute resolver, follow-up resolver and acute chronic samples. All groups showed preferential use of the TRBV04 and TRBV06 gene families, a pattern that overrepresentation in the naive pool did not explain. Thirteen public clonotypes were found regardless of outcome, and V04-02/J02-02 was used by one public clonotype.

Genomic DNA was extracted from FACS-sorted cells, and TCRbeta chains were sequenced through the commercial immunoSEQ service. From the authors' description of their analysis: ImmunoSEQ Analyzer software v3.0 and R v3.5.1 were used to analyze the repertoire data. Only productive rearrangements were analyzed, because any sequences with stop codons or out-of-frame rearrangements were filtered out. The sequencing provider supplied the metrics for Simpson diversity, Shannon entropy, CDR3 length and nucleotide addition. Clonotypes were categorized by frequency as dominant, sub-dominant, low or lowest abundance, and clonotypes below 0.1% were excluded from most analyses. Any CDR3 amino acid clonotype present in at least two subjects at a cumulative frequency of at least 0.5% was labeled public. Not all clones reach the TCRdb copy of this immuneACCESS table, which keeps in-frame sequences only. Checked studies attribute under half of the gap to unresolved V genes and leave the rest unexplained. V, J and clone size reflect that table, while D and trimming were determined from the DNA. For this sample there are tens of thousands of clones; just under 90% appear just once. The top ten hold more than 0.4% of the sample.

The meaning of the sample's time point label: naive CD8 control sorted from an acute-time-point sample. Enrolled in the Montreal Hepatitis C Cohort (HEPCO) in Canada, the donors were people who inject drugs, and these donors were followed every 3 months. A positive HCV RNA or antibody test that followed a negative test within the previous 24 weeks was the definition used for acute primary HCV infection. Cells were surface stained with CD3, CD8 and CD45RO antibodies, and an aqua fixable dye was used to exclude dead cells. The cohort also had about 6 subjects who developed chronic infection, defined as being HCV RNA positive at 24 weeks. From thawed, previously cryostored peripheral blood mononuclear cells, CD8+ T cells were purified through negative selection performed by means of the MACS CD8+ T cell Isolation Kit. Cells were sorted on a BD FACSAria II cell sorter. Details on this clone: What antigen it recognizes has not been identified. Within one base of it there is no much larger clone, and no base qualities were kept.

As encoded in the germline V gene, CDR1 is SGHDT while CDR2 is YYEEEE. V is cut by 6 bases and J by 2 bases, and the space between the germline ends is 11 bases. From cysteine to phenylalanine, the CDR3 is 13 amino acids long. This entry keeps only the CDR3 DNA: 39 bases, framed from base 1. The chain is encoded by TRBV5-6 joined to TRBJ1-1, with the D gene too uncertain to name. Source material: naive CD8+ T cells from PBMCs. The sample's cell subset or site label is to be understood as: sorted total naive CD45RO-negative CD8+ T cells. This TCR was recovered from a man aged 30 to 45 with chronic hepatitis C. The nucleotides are TGTGCCAGCAAGCAGGCCAGCAACACTGAAGCTTTCTTT. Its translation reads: CASKQASNTEAFF. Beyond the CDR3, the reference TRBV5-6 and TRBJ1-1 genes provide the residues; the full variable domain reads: DAGVTQSPTHLIKTRGQQVTLRCSPKSGHDTVSWYQQALGQGPQFIFQYYEEEERQRGNFPDRFSGHQFPNYSSELNVNALLLGDSALYLCASKQASNTEAFFGQGTRLTVV.